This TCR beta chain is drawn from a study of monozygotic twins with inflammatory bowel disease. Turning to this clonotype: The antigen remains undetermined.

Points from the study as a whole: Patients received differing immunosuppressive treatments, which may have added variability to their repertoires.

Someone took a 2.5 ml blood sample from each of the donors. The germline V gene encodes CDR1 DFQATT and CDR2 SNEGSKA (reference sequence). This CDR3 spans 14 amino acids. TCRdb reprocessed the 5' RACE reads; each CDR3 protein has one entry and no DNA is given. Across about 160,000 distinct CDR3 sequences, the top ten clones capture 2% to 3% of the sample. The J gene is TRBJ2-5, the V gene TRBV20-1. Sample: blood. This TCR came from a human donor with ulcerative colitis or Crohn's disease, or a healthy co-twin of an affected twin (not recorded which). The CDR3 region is CSARDGLYQETQYF.